Shown below are 9 T cell receptor beta chains from a single sample sequenced in a study of glioma-infiltrating T cells after dendritic cell vaccination. The time point is: after dendritic cell vaccination, including at tumor progression/relapse. Some clones are missing from TCRdb's copy, which holds only in-frame ones; the method was immunoSEQ multiplex PCR. The profile covers fewer than 60,000 clones, with 89% appearing a single time and roughly 5.6% taken by the ten largest. The specimen was blood, collected after dendritic cell vaccination. All receptors come from a human donor with glioblastoma.

The chain couples TRBV2 to TRBJ1-1; a weak D match, TRBD1 (6 bases). V was clipped by 2 bases and J by 5 bases, with 12 bases between them. CDR1 and CDR2 from the germline V gene are SNHLY and FYNNEI. This CDR3 comprises 14 residues. The CDR3 coding sequence is TGTGCCAGCAGTGAAAGGTTGGGGGCAACTGAAGCTTTCTTT. Amino acids: CASSERLGATEAFF. The variable domain in full, with the rest retrieved from reference TRBV2 and TRBJ1-1, is EPEVTQTPSHQVTQMGQEVILRCVPISNHLYFYWYRQILGQKVEFLVSFYNNEISEKSEIFDDQFSVERPDGSNFTLKIRSTKLEDSAMYFCASSERLGATEAFFGQGTRLTVV.

The chain carries TRBV5-1 and TRBJ2-7, with 14 nucleotides matching TRBD2. Trimming at V came to 2 bases and at J to 3 bases, leaving 7 bases not matched to a gene. This CDR3 has 17 amino acids. Looked up from germline, CDR1 is SGHRS and CDR2 is YFSETQ. The CDR3 spells CASSFRLAGGNGYEQYF. In DNA form, the CDR3 reads TGCGCCAGCAGCTTCAGACTAGCGGGAGGGAACGGCTACGAGCAGTACTTC.

The V gene is TRBV27, the J gene TRBJ2-3; 9 bases fit TRBD2. V shed 5 bases, J shed 2 bases, and the junction held 8 bases outside the gene matches. The germline gives CDR1 MNHEY, CDR2 SMNVEV (reference sequence). This CDR3 has 16 residues. CDR3 amino acids: CASSQRAGGTTDTQYF. The CDR3 nucleotides are TGTGCCAGCAGTCAACGGGCGGGAGGGACCACAGATACGCAGTATTTT.

This rearrangement joins TRBV12-2 to TRBJ2-1; the D call TRBD2 from the table was never checked on the DNA. TRBV12-2 counts as a pseudogene. The CDR3 has 19 amino acids. CDR3 region: CASRLASGRAFLSYNEQFF. The CDR3 bases are TGTGCAAGTCGCTTAGCTAGCGGGAGAGCCTTTCTCTCCTACAATGAGCAGTTCTTC.

The count of this clone is one. The chain recombines TRBV5-4 with TRBJ1-2; tentatively, D is TRBD1 (6 bases). CDR3 length: 15 residues. The germline CDR1 and CDR2 sequences are SGHNT and YYREEE (reference sequence). Trimming took 5 bases from V and 5 from J, leaving 19 bases between them. The CDR3 loop is CASSPGGGGDYGYTF. The CDR3 DNA reads TGTGCCAGCAGTCCCGGGGGCGGGGGGGATTATGGCTACACCTTC. Supplemented by reference TRBV5-4 and TRBJ1-2, the full variable domain reads ETGVTQSPTHLIKTRGQQVTLRCSSQSGHNTVSWYQQALGQGPQFIFQYYREEENGRGNFPPRFSGLQFPNYSSELNVNALELDDSALYLCASSPGGGGDYGYTFGSGTRLTVV.

This rearrangement joins TRBV28 to TRBJ1-1, with 8 bases identical to TRBD1. The CDR3 loop spans 14 amino acids. J gave up 5 bases and V 5 bases, and 7 bases lay outside the gene matches. Germline V gives CDR1 MDHEN, CDR2 SYDVKM. CDR3 loop: CASSQGQGRTEAFF. CDR3 bases: TGTGCCAGCAGTCAAGGACAGGGTCGGACTGAAGCTTTCTTT.

V usage is TRBV5-1 and J usage is TRBJ2-3, with a tentative D call TRBD2 (5 bases). V was shortened by 6 bases and J by 2 bases, with 13 bases between the two germline ends. The V gene's germline CDR1 is SGHRS and CDR2 YFSETQ. The CDR3 is made up of 14 amino acids. The CDR3 bases are TGCGCCAGCACTCGGGGTACACCCACAGATACGCAGTATTTT. It translates to CASTRGTPTDTQYF.

The V gene is TRBV19, the J gene TRBJ2-2; 13 positions agree with TRBD2. The CDR3 contains 18 residues. Germline values: CDR1 LNHDA, CDR2 SQIVND (reference sequence). V lost 5 bases to trimming and J lost 0 bases; unmatched junction nucleotides: 6. The CDR3 bases are TGTGCCAGTAGTTTCAGGACTAGCGGGAGAACGAACACCGGGGAGCTGTTTTTT. Its protein is CASSFRTSGRTNTGELFF.

The V call is TRBV4-2, the J call TRBJ2-4; 7 bases fit TRBD2. Trimming removed 0 bases from V and 0 bases from J; junction bases left unmatched: 11. CDR1 LGHNA and CDR2 YNFKEQ come from the germline V gene. The CDR3 covers 19 residues. DNA for the CDR3: TGTGCCAGCAGCCAAGATCTCCTAGCGGACATTTTAGCCAAAAACATTCAGTACTTC. It specifies CASSQDLLADILAKNIQYF.